This TCR beta chain was captured by sequencing in a study of T cell changes during pregnancy in multiple sclerosis (dated by TCRdb to about 2019). Concerning the study at large: The study looked at changes in the T cell repertoire across pregnancy in women with multiple sclerosis.

The sample holds one count of this clone. What this receptor recognizes is not known. No base qualities exist here, and no much larger clone lies one base off it. Library creation used the immunoSEQ multiplex PCR assay. What TCRdb holds here is the immuneACCESS table cut down to in-frame rearrangements. Part of the clones is not present; checked against another copy, under half of the missing clones reflect an unresolved V gene, and the others are unexplained. In all, the sample holds 50,000 to 80,000 clones, and roughly 90% of those were seen once. Less than 6% of the sample belongs to the ten largest clones. Sequencing was performed on CD8+ T cells from peripheral blood mononuclear cells, taken before pregnancy. The receptor was derived from a female donor with multiple sclerosis, enrolled in a pregnancy study.

The nucleotides read TGCGCCAGCAGCCGGGACACCGGGGAGCTGTTTTTT. It translates as CASSRDTGELFF. The chain uses TRBV5-1 and TRBJ2-2; no confident D gene assignment can be made. V is shortened by 4 bases, J by 3 bases, and the region joining them spans 4 bases. The CDR3 measures 12 amino acids from cysteine to phenylalanine. Only the CDR3 part of the read is kept: 36 bases, read in frame from the first base. The germline V gene encodes CDR1 SGHRS and CDR2 YFSETQ.